This T cell receptor (beta chain) derives from a study of CD8 T cells in ankylosing spondylitis. For TCR beta, libraries came from quantitative 5'-RACE with molecular barcodes. TCRdb reprocessed the 5' RACE reads via MiXCR and lists one record per CDR3 protein. Counted here are under 150,000 distinct CDR3 sequences, 7.5% to 9.5% occurring once; the ten biggest clones make up 7.3%. In its sample, this clonotype was seen many times. Its specificity is unknown. Study-wide points: A subset of motif variants has previously been described in the synovial fluid and blood of reactive arthritis. Significant enrichment of disease-linked clones was reportedly seen in matched ankylosing spondylitis synovial fluid.

Germline-derived CDR1 and CDR2 are MNHEY and SVGEGT. Trimming pared 9 bases from V and 3 bases from J, leaving 23 bases between. The CDR3 runs 16 residues. The sequencing sample was made of synovial fluid, either unsorted or a sorted T cell fraction (not recorded which). The J gene is TRBJ1-2, the V gene TRBV6-2 or TRBV6-3, with D maybe TRBD1 (5 bases). This receptor was obtained from a male donor with ankylosing spondylitis. CDR3 region: CASFSPLIDRYYGYTF. CDR3 in DNA: TGTGCCAGTTTTTCGCCTTTAATTGACAGATACTATGGCTACACCTTC.